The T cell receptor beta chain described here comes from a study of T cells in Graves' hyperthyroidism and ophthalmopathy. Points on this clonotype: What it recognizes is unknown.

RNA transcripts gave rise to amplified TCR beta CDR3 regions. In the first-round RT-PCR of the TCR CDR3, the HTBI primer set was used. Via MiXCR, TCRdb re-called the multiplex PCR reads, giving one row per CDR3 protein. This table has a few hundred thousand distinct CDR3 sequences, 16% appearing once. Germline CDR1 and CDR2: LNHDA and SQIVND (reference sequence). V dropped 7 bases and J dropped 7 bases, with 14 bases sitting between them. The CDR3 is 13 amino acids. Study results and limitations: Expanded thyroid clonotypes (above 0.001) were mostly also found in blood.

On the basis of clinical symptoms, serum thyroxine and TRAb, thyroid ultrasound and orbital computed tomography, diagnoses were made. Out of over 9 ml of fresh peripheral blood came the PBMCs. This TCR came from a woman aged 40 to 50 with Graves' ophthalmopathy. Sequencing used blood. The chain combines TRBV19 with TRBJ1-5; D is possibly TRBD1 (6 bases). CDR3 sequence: CASKGGGTQPQHF. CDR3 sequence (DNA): TGTGCCAGTAAGGGGGGAGGGACCCAGCCCCAGCATTTT.